This T cell receptor beta chain was identified during a study of identical twins. Findings and limits, study-wide: Insertion counts were lower in abundant cord blood beta clonotypes, a trend that memory repertoires did not show. Analyses based on zero insertions could be partly confounded by invariant MAIT and iNKT cells.

With template switching, a universal primer site was added, and the cDNA carried unique molecular identifiers. Via MiXCR, TCRdb re-called the 5' RACE reads, giving one row per CDR3 protein. Here the sample spans roughly 710,000 distinct CDR3 sequences, around 6% being singletons. Many counts were recorded for this clonotype. Its antigen is currently unknown. Among all donors, each was a healthy Caucasian. There are 15 residues in the CDR3. V shed 6 bases, J shed 0 bases, and the junction held 4 bases outside the gene matches. The sample was naive T cells sorted from blood. The chain recombines TRBV12-3 or TRBV12-4 with TRBJ2-2; TRBD1 matches at 7 bases. The sequence was collected from a man in his late teens or twenties in good health. CDR3 bases: TGTGCCAGCAGCCCGGGACAGCCGAACACCGGGGAGCTGTTTTTT. This encodes CASSPGQPNTGELFF.